A single sample gave rise to the 16 T cell receptor beta chains below, sequenced in a study of blood T cells in healthy people across ages. Sample-barcoded 5' priming and a J-beta primer mix drove a second PCR of roughly 6 to 12 cycles. Each CDR3 protein gets one entry after TCRdb re-called the 5' RACE reads with MiXCR. The sample yields some 900,000 distinct CDR3 sequences, 25% to 35% seen once. The sequenced material came from blood. All receptors come from a woman aged 80 or over in good health.

The rearrangement joins TRBV5-1 to TRBJ1-1; D is possibly TRBD1 (6 bases). Trimming stripped 6 bases from V and 7 bases from J, with 16 bases between. Germline V gene sequence: CDR1 SGHRS, CDR2 YFSETQ. The CDR3 has 13 amino acids. The CDR3 DNA reads as TGCGCCAGCACCCTAGGGGGGGACTTTGAAGCTTTCTTT. Translated, it gives CASTLGGDFEAFF. Filled out from reference TRBV5-1 and TRBJ1-1, the complete variable domain reads KAGVTQTPRYLIKTRGQQVTLSCSPISGHRSVSWYQQTPGQGLQFLFEYFSETQRNKGNFPGRFSGRQFSNSRSEMNVSTLELGDSALYLCASTLGGDFEAFFGQGTRLTVV.

This clonotype was found many times. This chain links TRBV18 with TRBJ2-3; D is possibly TRBD2 (6 bases). V lost 2 bases and J lost 3, with 15 bases in between. CDR1 KGHSH and CDR2 LQKENI come from the germline V gene. The CDR3 loop spans 16 amino acids. Here the CDR3 DNA reads TGTGCCAGCTCACCAAGGGACTCCGCCGCTACAGATACGCAGTATTTT. Protein product: CASSPRDSAATDTQYF.

Concerning this clonotype: A much larger clone lies a single base off, so this may be a read error. Here the CDR3 omits its conserved ending phenylalanine or tryptophan, so a read error is the likely source. J is TRBJ1-1 and V is TRBV6-5; no definite D call. The CDR3 extends over 16 amino acids. CDR1 and CDR2 (germline): MNHEY, SVGAGI. The V gene lost 2 bases and the J gene lost 2 bases, with 15 bases spanning the gap. DNA of the CDR3: TGTGCCAGCAGTTACACGGGAACAAAGACAAACACTGAAGCTTTCGTT. Translation gives CASSYTGTKTNTEAFV.

This chain uses TRBV7-8 with TRBJ1-1; TRBD1 is a possible D gene (5 bases). Germline CDR1 and CDR2: SGHVS and FQNEAQ. The CDR3 loop spans 14 amino acids. With 1 base removed from V and 6 bases from J, the gap between germline ends came to 12 bases. CDR3 nucleotides: TGTGCCAGCAGCTTAGTTCAGGGACCCGCTGAAGCTTTCTTT. Residues: CASSLVQGPAEAFF.

The genes are TRBV3-1 and TRBJ2-3, with 13 bases aligning to TRBD2. Germline V CDR1 and CDR2: LGHDT, YNNKEL (reference sequence). The junction had 5 bases not matched to a gene; V was cut back by 0 bases and J by 14 bases. The CDR3 consists of 14 residues. DNA of the CDR3: TGTGCCAGCAGCCAAGATACTAGCGGGGGGGCGACGTATTTT. Translating gives CASSQDTSGGATYF.

The chain carries TRBV7-2 and TRBJ2-1; 7 bases map to TRBD2. V lost 3 bases, J lost 9 bases, and 5 bases stayed unmatched. This CDR3 has 13 amino acids. Germline V gene sequence: CDR1 SGHTA, CDR2 FQGNSA. CDR3 region: CASSLGTIPEQFF. The CDR3 coding sequence is TGTGCCAGCAGCTTGGGGACTATTCCTGAGCAGTTCTTC.

In its sample, this clonotype was seen a few times. This chain connects TRBV30 to TRBJ1-2; D unclear. Germline assignment: CDR1 GTSNPN and CDR2 SVGIG (reference sequence). The CDR3 has 12 residues. The V end was cut by 1 base, the J end by 7 bases, with 10 bases between. The CDR3 sequence: CAWSENFSGYTF. As DNA, the CDR3 is TGTGCCTGGAGTGAAAATTTCAGTGGCTACACCTTC.

The CDR3 region is CASSLDGNSRANVLTF. Here the CDR3 DNA reads TGCGCCAGCAGCTTGGACGGAAATTCTAGGGCCAACGTCCTGACTTTC. The chain uses TRBV5-1 and TRBJ2-6; no reliable D call. The CDR3 covers 16 residues. From germline, CDR1 is SGHRS and CDR2 YFSETQ. V was pared by 0 bases and J by 5 bases, with 12 bases between.

This clonotype was counted ten times or more. This chain connects TRBV7-2 to TRBJ1-2; D gene unclear. The CDR3 runs to 14 residues. Trimming stripped 3 bases from V and 7 bases from J, with 15 bases between. The germline gives CDR1 SGHTA, CDR2 FQGNSA. The CDR3 bases are TGTGCCAGCAGCTTTTCCGAGGCGGCTTCTGGCTACACCTTC. It is translated as CASSFSEAASGYTF. Full variable domain (missing parts from reference TRBV7-2 and TRBJ1-2): GAGVSQSPSNKVTEKGKDVELRCDPISGHTALYWYRQSLGQGLEFLIYFQGNSAPDKSGLPSDRFSAERTGGSVSTLTIQRTQQEDSAVYLCASSFSEAASGYTFGSGTRLTVV.

The CDR3 loop is CASSFLAGSYEQYF. DNA of the CDR3: TGCGCCAGCAGCTTCCTAGCGGGGAGCTACGAGCAGTACTTC. The V gene is TRBV5-1, the J gene TRBJ2-7; TRBD2 matches 9 bases. There are 14 residues in the CDR3. With 2 bases clipped from V and 3 bases from J, the junction kept 3 bases outside the gene matches. Per the germline V gene, CDR1 is SGHRS and CDR2 is YFSETQ. Filled out from reference TRBV5-1 and TRBJ2-7, the complete variable domain reads KAGVTQTPRYLIKTRGQQVTLSCSPISGHRSVSWYQQTPGQGLQFLFEYFSETQRNKGNFPGRFSGRQFSNSRSEMNVSTLELGDSALYLCASSFLAGSYEQYFGPGTRLTVT.

The V gene is TRBV4-1, the J gene TRBJ1-5; D is ambiguous. The germline V gene has CDR1 MGHRA and CDR2 YSYEKL. Trimming shortened V by 3 bases and J by 3 bases, and 18 bases separated the two germline ends. The CDR3 loop spans 17 amino acids. CDR3 sequence (DNA): TGCGCCAGCAGCCACCCGGGGTCGATATGGAACAATCAGCCCCAGCATTTT. Translating it yields CASSHPGSIWNNQPQHF.

This clonotype was found many times. This rearrangement joins TRBV3-1 to TRBJ2-2; D ambiguous. Germline CDR1 LGHDT, CDR2 YNNKEL (reference sequence). CDR3 length equals 15 residues. With 0 bases removed from V and 1 base from J, the gap between germline ends came to 6 bases. CDR3 DNA: TGTGCCAGCAGCCAAGATCCAGGGAACACCGGGGAGCTGTTTTTT. This sequence encodes CASSQDPGNTGELFF.

The rearrangement uses TRBV18 and TRBJ2-1; 7 bases line up with TRBD1. The CDR3 contains 15 residues. Germline CDR1 is KGHSH and CDR2 is LQKENI. The ends lost 5 bases at V and 1 base at J; junction bases unmatched: 5. CDR3 region: CASSTDRVSYNEQFF. In nucleotides, the CDR3 is TGTGCCAGCTCAACTGACAGGGTATCCTACAATGAGCAGTTCTTC.

This clonotype was detected only a few times. The V gene is TRBV9, the J gene TRBJ2-2; D may match TRBD1 or TRBD2 (5 bases each). V was trimmed by 0 bases and J by 3 bases, leaving 12 bases between them. Looked up from germline, CDR1 is SGDLS and CDR2 is YYNGEE. The CDR3 contains 16 residues. Written as DNA, the CDR3 is TGTGCCAGCAGCGTAGGCTGGGGGAAGGACACCGGGGAGCTGTTTTTT. Its translation is CASSVGWGKDTGELFF.

This clonotype has ten or more counts. The chain has TRBV9 and TRBJ2-7, with 8 positions matching TRBD1. Losses at the gene ends were 0 bases for V and 2 bases for J; bases not matched to a gene: 4. This CDR3 spans 15 amino acids. Germline-derived CDR1 and CDR2 are SGDLS and YYNGEE. This CDR3 is CASSVATGAAYEQYF. The CDR3 DNA reads TGTGCCAGCAGCGTAGCGACAGGGGCGGCCTACGAGCAGTACTTC.

Many counts were recorded for this clonotype. V gene TRBV7-9 combines with J gene TRBJ2-3; D is unresolved. Germline CDR1 is SEHNR and CDR2 is FQNEAQ (reference sequence). CDR3 length: 17 residues. Trimming shortened V by 1 base and J by 4 bases, and 18 bases separated the two germline ends. This chain's CDR3 is CASSLVVRLSRADTQYF. The CDR3 DNA is TGTGCCAGCAGCTTAGTAGTCCGGCTTTCCCGGGCAGATACGCAGTATTTT.